This T cell receptor (beta chain) stems from a study of T cells in Graves' hyperthyroidism and ophthalmopathy. The study's findings and limits: The model foresaw ophthalmopathy a median about 6.5 months prior to onset. Researchers found most expanded thyroid clonotypes above 0.001 in blood as well.

Thyroid ultrasound and orbital computed tomography, with clinical symptoms and serum thyroxine and TRAb, informed diagnoses. The CDR3 has 16 residues. Germline V gene data show CDR1 as ENHRY and CDR2 as SYGVKD. The trim removed 6 bases at V and 4 bases at J, leaving 10 bases unmatched. What was amplified from RNA transcripts were TCR beta CDR3 regions. A first-round RT-PCR of the TCR CDR3 used the HTBI primer set. Each CDR3 protein gets one entry after TCRdb re-called the multiplex PCR reads with MiXCR. This sample has 550,000 to 600,000 distinct CDR3 sequences, with about 43% found just once. This clonotype occurred many times. Its antigen is undetermined.

The sequence came from an adult woman with Graves' disease, either hyperthyroidism or ophthalmopathy (not recorded which). Input material: peripheral blood or thyroid tissue (not recorded which). V gene TRBV10-3 combines with J gene TRBJ2-2, with 8 bases that match TRBD2. The CDR3 DNA follows: TGTGCCATCAGGGGGCGACGGGAGGGCCGCACCGGGGAGCTGTTTTTT. It specifies CAIRGRREGRTGELFF.